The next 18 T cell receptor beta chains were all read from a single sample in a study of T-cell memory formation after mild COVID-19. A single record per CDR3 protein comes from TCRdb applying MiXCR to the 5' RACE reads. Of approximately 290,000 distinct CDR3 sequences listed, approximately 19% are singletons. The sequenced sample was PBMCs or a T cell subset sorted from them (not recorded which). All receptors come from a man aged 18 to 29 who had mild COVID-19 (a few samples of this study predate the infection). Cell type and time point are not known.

The CDR3 DNA is TGTGCCAGCAGTTTAGAAACAGGGCTAGGTCCCTATGGCTACACCTTC. This gives the protein CASSLETGLGPYGYTF. The chain carries TRBV12-3 or TRBV12-4 and TRBJ1-2, with a weak D call TRBD1 (6 bases). V gave up 1 base and J gave up 4 bases, with 16 bases separating them. The CDR3 runs 16 residues.

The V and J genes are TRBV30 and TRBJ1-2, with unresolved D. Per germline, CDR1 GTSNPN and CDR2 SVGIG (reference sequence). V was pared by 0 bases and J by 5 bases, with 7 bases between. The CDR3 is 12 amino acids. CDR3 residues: CAWSVHGYGYTF. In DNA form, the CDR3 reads TGTGCCTGGAGTGTACACGGTTATGGCTACACCTTC.

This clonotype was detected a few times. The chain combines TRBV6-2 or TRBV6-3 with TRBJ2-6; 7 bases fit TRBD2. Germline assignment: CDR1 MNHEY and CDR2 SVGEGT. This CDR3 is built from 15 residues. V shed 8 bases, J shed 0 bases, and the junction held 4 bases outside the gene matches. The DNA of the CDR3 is TGTGCCAGCTTTCGGGGGGACTCTGGGGCCAACGTCCTGACTTTC. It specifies CASFRGDSGANVLTF.

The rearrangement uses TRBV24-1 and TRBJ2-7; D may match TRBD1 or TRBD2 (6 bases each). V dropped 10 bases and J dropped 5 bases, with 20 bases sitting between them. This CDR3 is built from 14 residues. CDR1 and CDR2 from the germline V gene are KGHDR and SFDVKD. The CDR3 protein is CATVVWGAGHEQYF. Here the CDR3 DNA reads TGTGCCACAGTCGTATGGGGGGCTGGGCACGAGCAGTACTTC.

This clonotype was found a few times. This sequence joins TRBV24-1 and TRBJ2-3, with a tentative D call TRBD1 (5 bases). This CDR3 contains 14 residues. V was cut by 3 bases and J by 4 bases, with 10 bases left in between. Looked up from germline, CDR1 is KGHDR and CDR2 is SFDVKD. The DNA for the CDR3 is TGTGCCACCAGTGATCGGCAGGGATCAGATACGCAGTATTTT. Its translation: CATSDRQGSDTQYF.

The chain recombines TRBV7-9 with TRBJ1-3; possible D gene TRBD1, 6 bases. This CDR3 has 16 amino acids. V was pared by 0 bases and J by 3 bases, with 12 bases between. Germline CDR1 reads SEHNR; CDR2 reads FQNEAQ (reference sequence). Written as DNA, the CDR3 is TGTGCCAGCAGCTTAGCGTCGAGGGGGTTTGGAAACACCATATATTTT. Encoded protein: CASSLASRGFGNTIYF.

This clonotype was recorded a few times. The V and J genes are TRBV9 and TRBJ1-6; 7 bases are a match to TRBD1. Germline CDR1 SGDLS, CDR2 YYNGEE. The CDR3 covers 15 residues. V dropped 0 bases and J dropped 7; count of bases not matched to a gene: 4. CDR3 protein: CASSVGGTANSPLHF. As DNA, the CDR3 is TGTGCCAGCAGCGTAGGTGGGACAGCAAATTCACCCCTCCACTTT.

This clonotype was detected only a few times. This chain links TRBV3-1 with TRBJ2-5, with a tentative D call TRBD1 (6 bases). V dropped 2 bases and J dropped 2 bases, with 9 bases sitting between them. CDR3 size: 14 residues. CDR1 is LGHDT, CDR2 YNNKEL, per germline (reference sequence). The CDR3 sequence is CASSQQGIQETQYF. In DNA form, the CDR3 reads TGTGCCAGCAGCCAACAGGGGATACAAGAGACCCAGTACTTC.

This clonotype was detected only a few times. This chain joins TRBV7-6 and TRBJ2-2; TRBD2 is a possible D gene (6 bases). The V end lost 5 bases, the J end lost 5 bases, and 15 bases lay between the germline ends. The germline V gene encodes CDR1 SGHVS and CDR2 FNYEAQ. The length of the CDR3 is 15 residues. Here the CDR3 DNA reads TGTGCCAGCAGCGAGGCTTGGCGGGGAACCGGGGAGCTGTTTTTT. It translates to CASSEAWRGTGELFF.

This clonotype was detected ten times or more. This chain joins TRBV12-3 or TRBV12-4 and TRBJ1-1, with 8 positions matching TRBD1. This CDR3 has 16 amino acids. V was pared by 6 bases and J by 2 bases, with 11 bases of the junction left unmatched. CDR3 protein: CASSPQGAHANTEAFF. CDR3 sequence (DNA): TGTGCCAGCAGCCCCCAGGGGGCCCATGCCAACACTGAAGCTTTCTTT.

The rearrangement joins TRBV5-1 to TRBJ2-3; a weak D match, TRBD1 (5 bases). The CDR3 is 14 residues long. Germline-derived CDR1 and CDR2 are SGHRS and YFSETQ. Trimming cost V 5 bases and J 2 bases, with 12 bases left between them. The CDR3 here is CASSPTGYTDTQYF. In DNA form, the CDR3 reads TGCGCCAGCAGTCCAACAGGATACACAGATACGCAGTATTTT.

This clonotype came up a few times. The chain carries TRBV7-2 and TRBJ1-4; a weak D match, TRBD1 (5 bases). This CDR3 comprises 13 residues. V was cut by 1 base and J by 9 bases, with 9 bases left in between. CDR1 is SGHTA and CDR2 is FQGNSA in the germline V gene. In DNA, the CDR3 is TGTGCCAGCAGCTTAGGCCCGGGACAAAAACTGTTTTTT. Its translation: CASSLGPGQKLFF.

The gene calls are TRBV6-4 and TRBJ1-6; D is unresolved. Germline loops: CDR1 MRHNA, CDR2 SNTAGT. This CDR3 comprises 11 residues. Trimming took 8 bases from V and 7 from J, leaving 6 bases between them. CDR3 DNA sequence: TGTGCCAGCCAGGCCAATTCACCCCTCCACTTT. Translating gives CASQANSPLHF.

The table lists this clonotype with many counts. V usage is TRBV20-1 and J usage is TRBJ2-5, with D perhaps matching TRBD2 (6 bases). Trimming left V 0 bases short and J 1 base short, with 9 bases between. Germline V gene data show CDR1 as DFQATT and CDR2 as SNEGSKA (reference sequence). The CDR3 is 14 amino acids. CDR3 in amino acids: CSAREVRGQETQYF. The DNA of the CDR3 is TGCAGTGCTAGAGAGGTGCGGGGCCAAGAGACCCAGTACTTC.

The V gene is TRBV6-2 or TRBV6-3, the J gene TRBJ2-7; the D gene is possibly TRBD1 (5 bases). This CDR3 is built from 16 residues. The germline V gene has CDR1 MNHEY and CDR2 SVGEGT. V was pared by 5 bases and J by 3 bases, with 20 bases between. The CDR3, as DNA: TGTGCCAGCAGTCCAGGGTCTTCACGAACCTTCTACGAGCAGTACGTC. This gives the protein CASSPGSSRTFYEQYV.

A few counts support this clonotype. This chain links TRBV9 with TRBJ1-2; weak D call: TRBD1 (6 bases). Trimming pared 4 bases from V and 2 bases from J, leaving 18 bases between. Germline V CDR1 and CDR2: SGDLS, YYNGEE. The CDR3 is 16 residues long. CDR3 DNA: TGTGCCAGCAGCCCCGGCAGGGGCAATCGAAACTATGGCTACACCTTC. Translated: CASSPGRGNRNYGYTF.

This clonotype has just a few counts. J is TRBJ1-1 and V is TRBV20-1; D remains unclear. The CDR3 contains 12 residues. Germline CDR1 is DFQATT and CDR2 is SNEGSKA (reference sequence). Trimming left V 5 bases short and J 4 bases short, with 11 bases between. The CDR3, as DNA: TGCAGTGCTGTACAGATCGTCACTGAAGCTTTCTTT. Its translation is CSAVQIVTEAFF.

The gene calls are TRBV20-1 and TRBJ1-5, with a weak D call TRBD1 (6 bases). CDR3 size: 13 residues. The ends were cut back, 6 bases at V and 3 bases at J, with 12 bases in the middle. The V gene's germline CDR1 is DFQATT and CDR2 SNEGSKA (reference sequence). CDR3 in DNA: TGCAGTGCGCCCCGGGGGCCCAATCAGCCCCAGCATTTT. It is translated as CSAPRGPNQPQHF.